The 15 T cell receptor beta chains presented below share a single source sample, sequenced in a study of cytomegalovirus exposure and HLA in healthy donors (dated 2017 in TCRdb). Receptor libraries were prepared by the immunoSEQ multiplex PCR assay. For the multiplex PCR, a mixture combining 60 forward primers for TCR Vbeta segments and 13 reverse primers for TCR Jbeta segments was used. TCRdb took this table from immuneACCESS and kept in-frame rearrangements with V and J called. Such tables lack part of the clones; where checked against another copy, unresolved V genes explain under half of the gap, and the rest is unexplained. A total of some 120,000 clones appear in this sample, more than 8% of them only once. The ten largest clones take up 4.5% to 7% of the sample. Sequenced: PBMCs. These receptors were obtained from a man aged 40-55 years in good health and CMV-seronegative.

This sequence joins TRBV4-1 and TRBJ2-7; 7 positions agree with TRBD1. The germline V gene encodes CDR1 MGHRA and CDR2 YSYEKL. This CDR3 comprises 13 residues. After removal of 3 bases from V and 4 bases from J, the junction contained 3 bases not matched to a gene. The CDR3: CASSHLTGYEQYF. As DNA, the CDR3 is TGCGCCAGCAGCCACCTGACAGGGTACGAGCAGTACTTC.

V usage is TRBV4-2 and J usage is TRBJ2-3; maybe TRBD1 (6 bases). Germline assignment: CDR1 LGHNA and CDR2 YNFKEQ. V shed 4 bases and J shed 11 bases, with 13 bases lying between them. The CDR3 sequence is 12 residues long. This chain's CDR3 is CASSPLSGVQYF. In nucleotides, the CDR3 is TGTGCCAGCAGCCCCCTCTCAGGGGTGCAGTATTTT.

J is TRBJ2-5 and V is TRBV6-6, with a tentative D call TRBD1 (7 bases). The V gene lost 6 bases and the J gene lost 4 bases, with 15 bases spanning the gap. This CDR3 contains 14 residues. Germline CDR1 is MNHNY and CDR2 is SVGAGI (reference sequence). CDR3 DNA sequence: TGTGCCAGCAGGGAGGGACAGTTGGGAGAGACCCAGTACTTC. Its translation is CASREGQLGETQYF.

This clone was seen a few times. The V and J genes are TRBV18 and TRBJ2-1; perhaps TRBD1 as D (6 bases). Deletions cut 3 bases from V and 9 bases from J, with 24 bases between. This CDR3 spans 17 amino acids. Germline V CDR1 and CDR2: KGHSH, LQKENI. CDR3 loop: CASSPGDIARVLIEQFF. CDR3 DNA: TGTGCCAGCTCACCTGGGGACATTGCCCGGGTCCTGATTGAGCAGTTCTTC. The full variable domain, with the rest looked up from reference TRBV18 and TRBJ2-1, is NAGVMQNPRHLVRRRGQEARLRCSPMKGHSHVYWYRQLPEEGLKFMVYLQKENIIDESGMPKERFSAEFPKEGPSILRIQQVVRGDSAAYFCASSPGDIARVLIEQFFGPGTRLTVL.

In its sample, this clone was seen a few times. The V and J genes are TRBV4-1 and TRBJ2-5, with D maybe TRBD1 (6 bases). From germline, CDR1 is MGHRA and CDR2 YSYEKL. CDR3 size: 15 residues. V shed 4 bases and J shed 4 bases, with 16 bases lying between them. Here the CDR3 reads CASSLTGPSRETQYF. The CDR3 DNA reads TGCGCCAGCAGCCTGACAGGTCCGAGTCGAGAGACCCAGTACTTC.

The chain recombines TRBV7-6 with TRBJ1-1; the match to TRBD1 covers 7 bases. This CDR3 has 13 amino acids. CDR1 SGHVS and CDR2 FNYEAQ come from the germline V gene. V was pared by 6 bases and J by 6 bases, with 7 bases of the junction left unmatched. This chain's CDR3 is CASSLTGDAEAFF. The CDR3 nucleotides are TGTGCCAGCAGTCTAACAGGGGACGCTGAAGCTTTCTTT.

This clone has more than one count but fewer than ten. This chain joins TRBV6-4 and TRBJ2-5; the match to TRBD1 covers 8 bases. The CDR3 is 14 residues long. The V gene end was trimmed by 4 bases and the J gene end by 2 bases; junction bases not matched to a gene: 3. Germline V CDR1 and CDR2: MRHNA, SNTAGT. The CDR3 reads CASSGDRRQETQYF. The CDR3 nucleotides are TGTGCCAGCAGTGGGGACAGGCGGCAAGAGACCCAGTACTTC.

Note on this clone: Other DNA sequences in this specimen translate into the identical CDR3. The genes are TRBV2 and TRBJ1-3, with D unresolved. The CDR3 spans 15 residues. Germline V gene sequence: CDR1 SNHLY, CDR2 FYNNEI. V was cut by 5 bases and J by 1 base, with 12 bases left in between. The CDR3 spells CASSRTVPSGNTIYF. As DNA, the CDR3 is TGTGCCAGCAGTAGAACAGTTCCATCTGGAAACACCATATATTTT.

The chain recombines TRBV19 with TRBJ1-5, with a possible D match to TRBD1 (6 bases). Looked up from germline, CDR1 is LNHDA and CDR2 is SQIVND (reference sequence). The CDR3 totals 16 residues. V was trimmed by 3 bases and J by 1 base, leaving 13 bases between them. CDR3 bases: TGTGCCAGTAGTATGGGGACCAGGGGAAGCAATCAGCCCCAGCATTTT. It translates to CASSMGTRGSNQPQHF. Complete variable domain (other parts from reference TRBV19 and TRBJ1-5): DGGITQSPKYLFRKEGQNVTLSCEQNLNHDAMYWYRQDPGQGLRLIYYSQIVNDFQKGDIAEGYSVSREKKESFPLTVTSAQKNPTAFYLCASSMGTRGSNQPQHFGDGTRLSIL.

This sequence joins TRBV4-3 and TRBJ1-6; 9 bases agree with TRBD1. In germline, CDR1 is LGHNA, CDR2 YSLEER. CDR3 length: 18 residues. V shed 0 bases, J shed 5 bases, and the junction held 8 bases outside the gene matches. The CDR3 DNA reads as TGCGCCAGCAGCCAAGAACAGGGGGCCCTTCTACATAATTCACCCCTCCACTTT. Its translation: CASSQEQGALLHNSPLHF.

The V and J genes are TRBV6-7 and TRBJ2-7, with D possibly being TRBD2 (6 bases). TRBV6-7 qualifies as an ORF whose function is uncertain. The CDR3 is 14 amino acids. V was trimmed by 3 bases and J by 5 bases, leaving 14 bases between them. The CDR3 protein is CASSYSRRGNEQYF. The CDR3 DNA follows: TGTGCCAGCAGTTATTCACGCCGGGGGAACGAGCAGTACTTC.

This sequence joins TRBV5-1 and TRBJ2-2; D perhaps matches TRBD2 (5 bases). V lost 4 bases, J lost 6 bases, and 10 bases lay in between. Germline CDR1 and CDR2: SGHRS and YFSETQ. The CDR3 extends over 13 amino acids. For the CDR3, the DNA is TGCGCCAGCAGCCCTGACTACTCCGGGGAGCTGTTTTTT. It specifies CASSPDYSGELFF.

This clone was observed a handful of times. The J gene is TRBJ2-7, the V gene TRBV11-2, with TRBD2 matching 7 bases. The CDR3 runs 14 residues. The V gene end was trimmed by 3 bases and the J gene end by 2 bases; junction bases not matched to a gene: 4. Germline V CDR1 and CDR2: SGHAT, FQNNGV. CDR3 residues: CASSLSGKPYEQYF. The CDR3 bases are TGTGCCAGCAGCTTGAGCGGGAAACCCTACGAGCAGTACTTC.

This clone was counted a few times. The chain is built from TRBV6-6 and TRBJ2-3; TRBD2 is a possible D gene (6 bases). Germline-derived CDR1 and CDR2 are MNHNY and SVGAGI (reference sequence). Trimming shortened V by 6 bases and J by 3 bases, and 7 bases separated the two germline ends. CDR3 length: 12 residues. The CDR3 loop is CASSGGTDTQYF. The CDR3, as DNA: TGTGCCAGCAGCGGGGGAACAGATACGCAGTATTTT.

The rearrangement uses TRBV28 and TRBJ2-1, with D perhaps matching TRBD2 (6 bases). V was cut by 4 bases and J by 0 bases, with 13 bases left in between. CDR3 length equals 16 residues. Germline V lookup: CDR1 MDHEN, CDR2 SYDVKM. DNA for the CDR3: TGTGCCAGCAGTTCTTCCGGGGGACCCTCCTACAATGAGCAGTTCTTC. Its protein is CASSSSGGPSYNEQFF. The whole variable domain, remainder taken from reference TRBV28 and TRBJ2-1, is DVKVTQSSRYLVKRTGEKVFLECVQDMDHENMFWYRQDPGLGLRLIYFSYDVKMKEKGDIPEGYSVSREKKERFSLILESASTNQTSMYLCASSSSGGPSYNEQFFGPGTRLTVL.